This entry features one T cell receptor beta chain sequence. The data derive from a study of blood T cells in healthy people across ages. From germline, CDR1 is LGHNA and CDR2 YSLEER. The CDR3 is 14 residues long. Trimming took 0 bases from V and 12 from J, leaving 15 bases between them. A second PCR of about 6 to 11 cycles used a sample-barcoded 5' primer and a J-beta primer mix. TCRdb re-derived calls from the 5' RACE reads in MiXCR, one entry per CDR3 protein. The data show 1.5 million to 2 million distinct CDR3 sequences, about 50% seen once. The sequencing input was blood. The chain recombines TRBV4-3 with TRBJ2-1, with a possible D match to TRBD2 (5 bases). The receptor was isolated from a woman between 40 and 55 years old in good health. DNA for the CDR3: TGCGCCAGCAGCCAAGAGAGCGGTCGGGCCAGGCAGTTCTTC. Translating it yields CASSQESGRARQFF.